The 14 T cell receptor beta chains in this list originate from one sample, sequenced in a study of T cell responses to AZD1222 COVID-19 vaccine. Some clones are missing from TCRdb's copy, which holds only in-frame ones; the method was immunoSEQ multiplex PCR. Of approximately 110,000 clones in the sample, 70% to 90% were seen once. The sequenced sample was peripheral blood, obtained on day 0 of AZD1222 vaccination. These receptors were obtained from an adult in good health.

CDR3 sequence reads: CATSRRGGDEKLFF. The CDR3 DNA sequence: TGTGCCACCAGCAGACGAGGGGGCGATGAAAAACTGTTTTTT. The J gene is TRBJ1-4, the V gene TRBV15; 7 nucleotides agree with TRBD1. The CDR3 runs 14 residues. Germline V gene lookup returns CDR1 LNHNV and CDR2 YYDKDF (reference sequence). The ends lost 2 bases at V and 6 bases at J; junction bases unmatched: 3.

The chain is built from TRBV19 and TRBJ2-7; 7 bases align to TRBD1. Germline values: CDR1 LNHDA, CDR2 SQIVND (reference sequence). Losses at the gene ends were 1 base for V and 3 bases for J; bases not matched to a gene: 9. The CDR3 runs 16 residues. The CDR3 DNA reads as TGTGCCAGTAGTATAGTAGGGGGCCGGACAGACTACGAGCAGTACTTC. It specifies CASSIVGGRTDYEQYF. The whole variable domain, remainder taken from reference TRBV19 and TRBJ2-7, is DGGITQSPKYLFRKEGQNVTLSCEQNLNHDAMYWYRQDPGQGLRLIYYSQIVNDFQKGDIAEGYSVSREKKESFPLTVTSAQKNPTAFYLCASSIVGGRTDYEQYFGPGTRLTVT.

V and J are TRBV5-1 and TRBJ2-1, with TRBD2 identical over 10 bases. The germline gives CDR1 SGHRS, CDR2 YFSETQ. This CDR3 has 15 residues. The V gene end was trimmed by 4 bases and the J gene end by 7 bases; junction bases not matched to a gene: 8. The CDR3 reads CASSQLAGDGNEQFF. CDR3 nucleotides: TGCGCCAGCAGCCAGCTAGCGGGAGACGGAAATGAGCAGTTCTTC.

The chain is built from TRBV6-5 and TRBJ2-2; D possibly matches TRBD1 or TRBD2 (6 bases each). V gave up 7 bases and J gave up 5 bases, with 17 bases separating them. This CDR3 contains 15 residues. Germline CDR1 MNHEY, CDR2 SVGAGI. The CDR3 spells CASTLVRGETGELFF. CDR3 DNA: TGTGCCAGCACCCTAGTTAGGGGGGAAACCGGGGAGCTGTTTTTT.

The CDR3 region has the DNA TGTGCCAGCAGCGGATATACAGGGGGTCCCATGAACACCGGGGAGCTGTTTTTT. Encoded protein: CASSGYTGGPMNTGELFF. The chain employs TRBV11-2 and TRBJ2-2, with 8 bases matching TRBD1. The CDR3 covers 18 residues. Germline CDR1 is SGHAT and CDR2 is FQNNGV. V trimming: 5 bases; J trimming: 1 base; junction bases outside the gene matches: 12.

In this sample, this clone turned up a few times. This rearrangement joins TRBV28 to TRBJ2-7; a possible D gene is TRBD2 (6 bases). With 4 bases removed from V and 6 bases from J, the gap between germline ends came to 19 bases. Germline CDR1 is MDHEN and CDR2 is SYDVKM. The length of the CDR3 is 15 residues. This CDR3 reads CASSSSSGRVFEQYF. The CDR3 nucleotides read TGTGCCAGCAGTTCAAGTAGCGGAAGGGTATTCGAGCAGTACTTC. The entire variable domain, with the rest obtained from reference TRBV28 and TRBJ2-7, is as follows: DVKVTQSSRYLVKRTGEKVFLECVQDMDHENMFWYRQDPGLGLRLIYFSYDVKMKEKGDIPEGYSVSREKKERFSLILESASTNQTSMYLCASSSSSGRVFEQYFGPGTRLTVT.

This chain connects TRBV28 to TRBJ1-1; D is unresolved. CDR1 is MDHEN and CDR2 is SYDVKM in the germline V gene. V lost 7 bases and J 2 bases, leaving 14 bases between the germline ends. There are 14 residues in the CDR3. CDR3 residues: CASTRSEGNTEAFF. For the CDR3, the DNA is TGTGCCAGCACCAGATCGGAAGGAAACACTGAAGCTTTCTTT.

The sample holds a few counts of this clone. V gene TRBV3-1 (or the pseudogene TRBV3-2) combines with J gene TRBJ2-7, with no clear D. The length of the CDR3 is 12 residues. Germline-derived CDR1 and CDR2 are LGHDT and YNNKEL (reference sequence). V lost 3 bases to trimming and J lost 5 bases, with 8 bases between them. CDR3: CASSQGVDEQYF. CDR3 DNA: TGTGCCAGCAGCCAGGGTGTGGACGAGCAGTACTTC.

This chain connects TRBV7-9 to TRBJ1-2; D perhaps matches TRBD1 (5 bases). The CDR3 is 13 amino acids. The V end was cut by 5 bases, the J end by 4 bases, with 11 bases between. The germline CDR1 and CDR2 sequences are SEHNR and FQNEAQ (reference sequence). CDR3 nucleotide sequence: TGTGCCAGCAGCCCCACGGGGGTCTATGGCTACACCTTC. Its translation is CASSPTGVYGYTF.

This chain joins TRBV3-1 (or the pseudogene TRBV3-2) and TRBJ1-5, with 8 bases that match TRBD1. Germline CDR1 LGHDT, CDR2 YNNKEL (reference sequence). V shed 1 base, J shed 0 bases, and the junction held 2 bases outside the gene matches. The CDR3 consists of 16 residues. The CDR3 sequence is CASSQGTGSSNQPQHF. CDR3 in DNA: TGTGCCAGCAGCCAAGGGACAGGGAGTAGCAATCAGCCCCAGCATTTT.

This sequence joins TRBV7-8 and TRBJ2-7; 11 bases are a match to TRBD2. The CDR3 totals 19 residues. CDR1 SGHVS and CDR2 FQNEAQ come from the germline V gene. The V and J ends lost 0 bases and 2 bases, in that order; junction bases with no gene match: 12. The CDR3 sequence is CASSLALTLAGGKAYEQYF. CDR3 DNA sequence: TGTGCCAGCAGCTTAGCGCTTACGCTAGCGGGAGGAAAGGCCTACGAGCAGTACTTC.

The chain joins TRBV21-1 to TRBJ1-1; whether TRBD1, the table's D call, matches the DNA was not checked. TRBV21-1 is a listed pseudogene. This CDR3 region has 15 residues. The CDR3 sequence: CASHSGTGAGTEAFF. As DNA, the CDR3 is TGTGCCAGCCACTCCGGGACAGGGGCGGGGACTGAAGCTTTCTTT.

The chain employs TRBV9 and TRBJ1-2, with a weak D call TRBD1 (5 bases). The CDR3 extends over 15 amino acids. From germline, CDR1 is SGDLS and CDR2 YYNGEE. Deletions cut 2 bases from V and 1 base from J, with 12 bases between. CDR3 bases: TGTGCCAGCAGCGTTTCGGACACCCTTAACTATGGCTACACCTTC. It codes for CASSVSDTLNYGYTF. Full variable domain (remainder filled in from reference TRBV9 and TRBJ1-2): DSGVTQTPKHLITATGQRVTLRCSPRSGDLSVYWYQQSLDQGLQFLIQYYNGEERAKGNILERFSAQQFPDLHSELNLSSLELGDSALYFCASSVSDTLNYGYTFGSGTRLTVV.

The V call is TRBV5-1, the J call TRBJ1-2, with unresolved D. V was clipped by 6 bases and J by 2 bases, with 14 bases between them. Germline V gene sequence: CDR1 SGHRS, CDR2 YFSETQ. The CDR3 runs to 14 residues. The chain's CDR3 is CASTLNPTNYGYTF. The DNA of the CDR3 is TGCGCCAGCACCCTGAACCCCACCAACTATGGCTACACCTTC.